The clone carrying this T cell receptor (beta chain) was counted ten times or more. Its specificity is not known. This entry is derived from a study of human T cells and chemical hapten exposure. This sample's time point: patch test 1, 2 weeks after DPC sensitization. Noted treatment: therapeutic diphenylcyclopropenone sensitization with weekly scalp DPC. Blood draws came before every patch-test application. Points from the study as a whole: TCRs whose frequency exceeded 1 in 1000 remained the same following DPC sensitization.

This CDR3 is 14 amino acids long. Trimming removed 5 bases from V and 2 bases from J, with 12 bases in between. Germline lookup yields CDR1 SGHKS and CDR2 YYEKEE (reference sequence). TCRdb passed the RACE reads through MiXCR, listing each CDR3 protein once. The sample gives around 380,000 distinct CDR3 sequences, more than 4.5% of which show up once; about 2.1% is in the top ten. The chain recombines TRBV5-5 with TRBJ2-3; TRBD2 might be the D (6 bases). This TCR came from a woman aged 50 to 65 with alopecia areata. Some clones in this sample may be carry-over from other donors' samples. Sequenced here: whole blood, sampled in connection with sensitization to the hapten diphenylcyclopropenone (DPC). The CDR3 protein is CASRRDGYTDTQYF. CDR3 nucleotide sequence: TGTGCCAGCAGGCGGGACGGATACACAGATACGCAGTATTTT.